This T cell receptor (beta chain) was observed in a study of T cells in Graves' hyperthyroidism and ophthalmopathy. Study-level points and caveats: Most clonotypes expanded in thyroid above 0.001 were likewise present in blood.

From RNA transcripts, TCR beta CDR3 regions were amplified. Researchers ran a first-round RT-PCR on the TCR CDR3 using the HTBI primer set. TCRdb reprocessed the multiplex PCR reads via MiXCR and lists one record per CDR3 protein. The repertoire holds 550,000 to 700,000 distinct CDR3 sequences, with 46% as singletons. The CDR3 has 15 amino acids. Germline CDR1 SEHNR, CDR2 FQNEAQ (reference sequence). Concerning this clonotype: Its target is not known. At one boundary the junction diverges from the germline segment, which might be a read error.

V usage is TRBV7-9 and J usage is TRBJ2-7, with D maybe TRBD2 (6 bases). The sequence was collected from an adult woman with Graves' disease, either hyperthyroidism or ophthalmopathy (not recorded which). Sample: peripheral blood or thyroid tissue (not recorded which). The CDR3 DNA reads as TGCGCCAGCAGCCAGCCGGAGTCGGGGGCCTACGAGCAGTACTTC. Its protein product is CASSQPESGAYEQYF.